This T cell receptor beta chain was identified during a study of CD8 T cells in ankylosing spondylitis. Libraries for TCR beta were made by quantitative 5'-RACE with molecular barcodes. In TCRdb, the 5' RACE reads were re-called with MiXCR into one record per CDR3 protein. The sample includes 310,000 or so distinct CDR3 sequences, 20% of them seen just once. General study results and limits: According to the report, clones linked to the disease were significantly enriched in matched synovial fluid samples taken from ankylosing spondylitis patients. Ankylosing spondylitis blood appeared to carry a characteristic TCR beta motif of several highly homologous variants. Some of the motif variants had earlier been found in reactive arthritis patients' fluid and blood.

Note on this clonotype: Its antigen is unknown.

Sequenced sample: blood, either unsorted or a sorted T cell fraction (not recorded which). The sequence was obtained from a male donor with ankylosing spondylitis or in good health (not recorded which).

As DNA, the CDR3 is TGTGCCAGCAGCTTAGTGCTAGCGGAAGAGACCCAGTACTTC. It codes for CASSLVLAEETQYF. The rearrangement uses TRBV7-8 and TRBJ2-5; TRBD2 matches 7 bases. V gave up 1 base and J gave up 3 bases; unmatched junction bases: 2. The germline CDR1 and CDR2 sequences are SGHVS and FQNEAQ. The CDR3 has 14 residues. Complete variable domain (other parts from reference TRBV7-8 and TRBJ2-5): GAGVSQSPRYKVAKRGQDVALRCDPISGHVSLFWYQQALGQGPEFLTYFQNEAQLDKSGLPSDRFFAERPEGSVSTLKIQRTQQEDSAVYLCASSLVLAEETQYFGPGTRLLVL.